The 24 T cell receptor beta chains in this list originate from one sample, sequenced in a study of shared clonotypes between healthy human individuals. Assay: immunoSEQ multiplex PCR; the TCRdb copy retains only in-frame clones and omits some. This table holds a few hundred thousand clones, around 70% found once. The specimen sequenced was memory CD4+ T cells sorted from blood. Subset described: CD45RA-negative fraction. These TCRs come from a man aged 25-45 years in good health.

This clone was seen just once. This chain links TRBV5-4 with TRBJ2-1; 11 bases match TRBD2. The CDR3 covers 18 residues. The V gene's germline CDR1 is SGHNT and CDR2 YYREEE (reference sequence). V was clipped by 0 bases and J by 3 bases; unmatched bases: 8. Here the CDR3 reads CASSLGLAGPPDYNEQFF. In DNA form, the CDR3 reads TGTGCCAGCAGCTTGGGACTAGCGGGACCACCCGACTACAATGAGCAGTTCTTC.

The chain recombines TRBV19 with TRBJ1-3; D ambiguous. This CDR3 has 13 amino acids. Per germline, CDR1 LNHDA and CDR2 SQIVND (reference sequence). V lost 5 bases and J lost 0, with 5 bases in between. CDR3: CASSVGSGNTIYF. Written as DNA, the CDR3 is TGTGCCAGTAGTGTGGGCTCTGGAAACACCATATATTTT.

This rearrangement joins TRBV6-4 to TRBJ2-2, with TRBD2 identical over 10 bases. The CDR3 contains 16 residues. V trimming: 2 bases; J trimming: 6 bases; junction bases outside the gene matches: 6. Germline V gene sequence: CDR1 MRHNA, CDR2 SNTAGT. CDR3 amino acids: CASSDGASGSPGELFF. As DNA, the CDR3 is TGTGCCAGCAGTGACGGAGCTAGCGGGAGCCCCGGGGAGCTGTTTTTT.

This chain connects TRBV10-1 to TRBJ2-2, with D unresolved. CDR3 length equals 13 residues. Looked up from germline, CDR1 is WNHNN and CDR2 is SYGVQD (reference sequence). With 3 bases removed from V and 4 bases from J, the gap between germline ends came to 6 bases. CDR3 DNA: TGCGCCAGCAGTGACTGGGGCACCGGGGAGCTGTTTTTT. Encoded protein: CASSDWGTGELFF.

V gene TRBV4-2 combines with J gene TRBJ2-3, with D unclear. The CDR3 contains 14 residues. Germline values: CDR1 LGHNA, CDR2 YNFKEQ. The V gene lost 0 bases and the J gene lost 4 bases, with 8 bases spanning the gap. CDR3: CASSQDTGPDTQYF. CDR3 DNA sequence: TGTGCCAGCAGCCAAGACACTGGCCCAGATACGCAGTATTTT.

The chain recombines TRBV28 with TRBJ2-7, with 7 bases lining up with TRBD2. Germline CDR1 reads MDHEN; CDR2 reads SYDVKM. V was pared by 2 bases and J by 4 bases, with 23 bases of the junction left unmatched. The CDR3 length is 20 residues. The CDR3 sequence: CASSLRWGRLAAVSGYEQYF. CDR3 sequence (DNA): TGTGCCAGCAGTTTAAGGTGGGGAAGACTAGCTGCCGTTTCGGGGTACGAGCAGTACTTC. Full variable domain (remainder filled in from reference TRBV28 and TRBJ2-7): DVKVTQSSRYLVKRTGEKVFLECVQDMDHENMFWYRQDPGLGLRLIYFSYDVKMKEKGDIPEGYSVSREKKERFSLILESASTNQTSMYLCASSLRWGRLAAVSGYEQYFGPGTRLTVT.

This chain's CDR3 is CASSPTGTRQETQYF. For the CDR3, the DNA is TGTGCCAGCTCACCGACAGGGACCAGACAAGAGACCCAGTACTTC. The genes are TRBV18 and TRBJ2-5; 7 bases are a match to TRBD1. The trim removed 3 bases at V and 2 bases at J, leaving 6 bases unmatched. CDR3 length equals 15 residues. In germline, CDR1 is KGHSH, CDR2 LQKENI.

The V and J genes are TRBV4-3 and TRBJ2-5; D gene uncertain. The CDR3 totals 14 residues. CDR1 and CDR2 (germline): LGHNA, YSLEER. Trimming took 0 bases from V and 5 from J, leaving 10 bases between them. The CDR3, as DNA: TGCGCCAGCAGCCAAGATGATATGGGGGAGACCCAGTACTTC. This gives the protein CASSQDDMGETQYF.

The chain employs TRBV10-2 and TRBJ1-2; D not resolved. The germline V gene has CDR1 WSHSY and CDR2 SAAADI. Between the trimmed V and J ends, which lost 3 bases and 5 bases, there was a span of 4 bases. The CDR3 runs 11 residues. As DNA, the CDR3 is TGCGCCAGCAGTGAAGGATATGGCTACACCTTC. Its protein is CASSEGYGYTF.

This chain connects TRBV5-5 to TRBJ1-1; 10 positions agree with TRBD1. CDR1 SGHKS and CDR2 YYEKEE come from the germline V gene (reference sequence). V shed 0 bases and J 5 bases; nucleotides not matched to a gene: 7. This CDR3 spans 16 amino acids. The CDR3 here is CASSLALGQGRTEAFF. Here the CDR3 DNA reads TGTGCCAGCAGCTTGGCTTTGGGACAGGGGAGGACTGAAGCTTTCTTT.

A single count supports this clone. The chain uses TRBV5-1 and TRBJ2-2; D is undetermined. Germline V gene lookup returns CDR1 SGHRS and CDR2 YFSETQ. V was trimmed by 4 bases and J by 0 bases, leaving 10 bases between them. The length of the CDR3 is 15 residues. Here the CDR3 reads CASSHRGTNTGELFF. The CDR3 DNA sequence: TGCGCCAGCAGCCACCGCGGAACGAACACCGGGGAGCTGTTTTTT.

V and J are TRBV7-2 and TRBJ2-1, with TRBD2 matching over 11 bases. The trim removed 5 bases at V and 6 bases at J, leaving 6 bases unmatched. This CDR3 region has 15 residues. Germline loops: CDR1 SGHTA, CDR2 FQGNSA. The chain's CDR3 is CASSPLAGGINEQFF. Here the CDR3 DNA reads TGTGCCAGCAGCCCGCTAGCGGGAGGAATCAATGAGCAGTTCTTC.

Notes on this clone: At one boundary the junction diverges from the germline segment, which might be a read error. The V and J genes are TRBV6-4 and TRBJ2-1; the match to TRBD2 covers 7 bases. Germline CDR1 MRHNA, CDR2 SNTAGT. This CDR3 has 15 residues. The CDR3 region is CATSRVAGVYNEQFF. For the CDR3, the DNA is TGTGCCACCAGTCGGGTGGCGGGAGTGTACAATGAGCAGTTCTTC.

The CDR3 protein is CASSFGGRSYEQYF. In DNA, the CDR3 is TGCGCCAGCAGCTTTGGCGGGCGATCCTACGAGCAGTACTTC. The V and J genes are TRBV5-1 and TRBJ2-7, with D maybe TRBD2 (5 bases). Germline loops: CDR1 SGHRS, CDR2 YFSETQ. The CDR3 has 14 amino acids. V was cut by 2 bases and J by 1 base, with 10 bases left in between.

J is TRBJ2-7 and V is TRBV5-1; D possibly uses TRBD1 or TRBD2 (5 bases each). CDR1 is SGHRS and CDR2 is YFSETQ in the germline V gene. Trimming removed 4 bases at V and 0 bases at J, with 17 bases between. This CDR3 is 16 amino acids long. The CDR3 DNA reads TGCGCCAGCAGCCTCCAGGGACGGCCGAGCTCCTACGAGCAGTACTTC. Amino acids: CASSLQGRPSSYEQYF. Together with reference TRBV5-1 and TRBJ2-7, the CDR3 gives the full variable domain: KAGVTQTPRYLIKTRGQQVTLSCSPISGHRSVSWYQQTPGQGLQFLFEYFSETQRNKGNFPGRFSGRQFSNSRSEMNVSTLELGDSALYLCASSLQGRPSSYEQYFGPGTRLTVT.

As regards this clone: The sample contains more than one DNA sequence encoding this CDR3. The chain carries TRBV7-2 and TRBJ2-3; D gene unclear. The CDR3 has 13 amino acids. From germline, CDR1 is SGHTA and CDR2 FQGNSA. Trimming shortened V by 1 base and J by 3 bases, and 5 bases separated the two germline ends. The CDR3 nucleotides read TGTGCCAGCAGCTTAGGCTCGACAGATACGCAGTATTTT. Translation gives CASSLGSTDTQYF. Drawing the rest from reference TRBV7-2 and TRBJ2-3, the complete variable domain is GAGVSQSPSNKVTEKGKDVELRCDPISGHTALYWYRQSLGQGLEFLIYFQGNSAPDKSGLPSDRFSAERTGGSVSTLTIQRTQQEDSAVYLCASSLGSTDTQYFGPGTRLTVL.

This clone was picked up many times. The V and J genes are TRBV4-1 and TRBJ1-1; D not resolved. V was shortened by 2 bases and J by 3 bases, with 10 bases between the two germline ends. This CDR3 is 14 amino acids long. Germline values: CDR1 MGHRA, CDR2 YSYEKL. The CDR3 nucleotides are TGCGCCAGCAGCCAAACCGACATAGACACTGAAGCTTTCTTT. Translating it yields CASSQTDIDTEAFF.

The rearrangement links TRBV19 to TRBJ2-4; D possibly corresponds to TRBD1 (6 bases). Between the trimmed V and J ends, which lost 7 bases and 3 bases, there was a span of 22 bases. Germline V gene data show CDR1 as LNHDA and CDR2 as SQIVND (reference sequence). This CDR3 is built from 17 residues. The DNA for the CDR3 is TGTGCCAGTACCCCTGCGCCCCCGCAGGGGAGCAAAAACATTCAGTACTTC. Its protein product is CASTPAPPQGSKNIQYF.

The chain combines TRBV5-1 with TRBJ1-1; the match to TRBD1 covers 7 bases. The trim removed 3 bases at V and 4 bases at J, leaving 6 bases unmatched. The germline CDR1 and CDR2 sequences are SGHRS and YFSETQ. This CDR3 region has 14 residues. The CDR3, as DNA: TGCGCCAGCAGCTCCCAGGGGGTTGTCACTGAAGCTTTCTTT. It yields the protein CASSSQGVVTEAFF. The whole variable domain, filled in from reference TRBV5-1 and TRBJ1-1, reads KAGVTQTPRYLIKTRGQQVTLSCSPISGHRSVSWYQQTPGQGLQFLFEYFSETQRNKGNFPGRFSGRQFSNSRSEMNVSTLELGDSALYLCASSSQGVVTEAFFGQGTRLTVV.

In regard to this clone: The identical CDR3 is also encoded by other nucleotide sequences in the sample. V is TRBV5-8 and J is TRBJ2-7; 9 bases match TRBD2. The V gene end was trimmed by 4 bases and the J gene end by 4 bases; junction bases not matched to a gene: 18. The V gene's germline CDR1 is SGHTS and CDR2 YDEGEE. The CDR3 length is 18 residues. The CDR3, as DNA: TGTGCCAGCAGCCTACAGGGGCTCCGGGCGGGACTAGCTTACGAGCAGTACTTC. Protein product: CASSLQGLRAGLAYEQYF.

V usage is TRBV19 and J usage is TRBJ2-6; D is unresolved. The CDR3 is 17 amino acids. Germline assignment: CDR1 LNHDA and CDR2 SQIVND (reference sequence). V shed 4 bases and J shed 0 bases, with 13 bases lying between them. Here the CDR3 reads CASSKTPTASGANVLTF. CDR3 DNA: TGTGCCAGTAGTAAGACACCGACCGCCTCTGGGGCCAACGTCCTGACTTTC.

A word on this clone: The same CDR3 can be traced to other DNA sequences in this sample. This rearrangement joins TRBV19 to TRBJ1-2; D possibly corresponds to TRBD1 (5 bases). CDR3 length equals 13 residues. Germline CDR1 reads LNHDA; CDR2 reads SQIVND (reference sequence). The V and J ends lost 5 bases and 2 bases respectively, with 9 bases between them. The CDR3 spells CASSETANYGYTF. In DNA form, the CDR3 reads TGTGCCAGTAGTGAGACAGCCAACTATGGCTACACCTTC.

The DNA for the CDR3 is TGTGCCAGCAGTCAAGGTCGTTACACTGAAGCTTTCTTT. Translation gives CASSQGRYTEAFF. The gene calls are TRBV28 and TRBJ1-1; D is unresolved. This CDR3 is built from 13 residues. V was pared by 5 bases and J by 3 bases, with 10 bases between. Germline V gene lookup returns CDR1 MDHEN and CDR2 SYDVKM.

The J gene is TRBJ2-1, the V gene TRBV18, with D uncertain. V lost 3 bases to trimming and J lost 4 bases, with 10 bases between them. This CDR3 has 14 amino acids. Germline loops: CDR1 KGHSH, CDR2 LQKENI. The CDR3 region is CASSPFQQYNEQFF. Written as DNA, the CDR3 is TGTGCCAGCTCACCGTTTCAACAATACAATGAGCAGTTCTTC.